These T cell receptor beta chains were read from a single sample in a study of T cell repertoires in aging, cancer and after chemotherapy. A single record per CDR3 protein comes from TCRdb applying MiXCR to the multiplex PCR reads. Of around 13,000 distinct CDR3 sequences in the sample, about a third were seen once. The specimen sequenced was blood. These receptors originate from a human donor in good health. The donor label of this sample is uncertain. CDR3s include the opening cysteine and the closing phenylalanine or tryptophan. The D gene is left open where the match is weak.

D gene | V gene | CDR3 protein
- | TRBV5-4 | CASSLATNSYEQYF
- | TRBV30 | CAWSVSGGPQHF
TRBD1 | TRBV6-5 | CASSQPGQGGNEQFF
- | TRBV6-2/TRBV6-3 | CASSSDREVGTQYF
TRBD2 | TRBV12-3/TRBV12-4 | CASSRTSGSNEQFF
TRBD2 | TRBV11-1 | CASSKGLAGGGQETQYF
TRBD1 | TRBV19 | CASSILGQGRYTF
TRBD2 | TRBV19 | CASSIGGRVTNEQFF
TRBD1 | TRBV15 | CATSRDKTGRNTGELFF
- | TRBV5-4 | CASSLVEGETQYF
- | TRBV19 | CASSGGVSWYQETQYF
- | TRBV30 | CAWSVWGSGNTIYF
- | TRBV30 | CAWSVTVSYEQYF
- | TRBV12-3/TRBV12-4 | CASSHGLSETQYF
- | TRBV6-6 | CASKIGANTGELFF
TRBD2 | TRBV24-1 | CATSPSSGGPNEQFF
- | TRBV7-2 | CVSSLRVEQFF
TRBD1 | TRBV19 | CASSNTGDAGNTIYF
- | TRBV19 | CASSTDTPNTGELFF
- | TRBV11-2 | CASTPRWGGFEAFF
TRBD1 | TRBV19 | CASKFRQGDQPQHF
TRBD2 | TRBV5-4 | CASSLGLAGEEQYF
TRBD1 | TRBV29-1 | CSVRQGADEQFF